The source of this T cell receptor (beta chain) is a study of Graves' ophthalmopathy and Graves' hyperthyroidism. This clonotype was found many times. For repertoire sequencing, the TCR beta CDR3 regions were amplified from RNA transcripts. First-round RT-PCR relied on HTBI primers, and a second-round multiplex PCR came next. TCRdb passed the multiplex PCR reads through MiXCR, listing each CDR3 protein once. This table holds about 370,000 distinct CDR3 sequences, approximately 18% found once. Germline lookup yields CDR1 MDHEN and CDR2 SYDVKM. The CDR3 has 12 residues. V lost 5 bases to trimming and J lost 5 bases, with 9 bases between them.

The material sequenced was peripheral blood. This sequence joins TRBV28 and TRBJ2-5; D call uncertain. The source is an adult woman with stable Graves' hyperthyroidism. This chain's CDR3 is CASSHRTETQYF. The CDR3 DNA reads TGTGCCAGCAGTCACCGGACGGAGACCCAGTACTTC.